The 30 T cell receptor beta chains below were found in one sample sequenced in a study of blood T cell repertoires in COVID-19. The protocol was immunoSEQ multiplex PCR, while the TCRdb copy is restricted to in-frame clones and leaves out a portion. The sample records fewer than 600,000 clones, roughly 90% being singletons. The sample was PBMCs or T cells enriched from blood (not recorded which). These receptors were taken from a woman aged 40-49 years who had recovered from COVID-19.

The V call is TRBV18, the J call TRBJ1-2; weak D call: TRBD1 (6 bases). The CDR3 totals 14 residues. In germline, CDR1 is KGHSH, CDR2 LQKENI. The V gene lost 2 bases and the J gene lost 7 bases, with 14 bases spanning the gap. CDR3 bases: TGTGCCAGCTCACCAACGGGGCTCAGGGGTGGCTACACCTTC. As protein: CASSPTGLRGGYTF.

The V call is TRBV5-1, the J call TRBJ2-1, with D possibly matching TRBD2 (6 bases). This CDR3 comprises 17 residues. V was pared by 5 bases and J by 3 bases, with 21 bases between. Germline values: CDR1 SGHRS, CDR2 YFSETQ. The CDR3 bases are TGCGCCAGCAGAAGGGAGGCCCTACGGGCTGGCTACAATGAGCAGTTCTTC. Translation gives CASRREALRAGYNEQFF.

The J gene is TRBJ2-7, the V gene TRBV29-1, with 7 bases lining up with TRBD1. The CDR3 length is 12 residues. J was trimmed by 3 bases and V by 6 bases; bases with no gene match: 5. The germline V gene encodes CDR1 SQVTM and CDR2 ANQGSEA. CDR3 residues: CSVRQGFYEQYF. The CDR3 DNA reads as TGCAGCGTCCGACAGGGTTTCTACGAGCAGTACTTC.

V gene TRBV4-1 combines with J gene TRBJ2-1; 8 bases match TRBD1. Unmatched junction bases numbered 11, after V lost 2 bases and J lost 8 bases. The CDR3 contains 16 residues. Germline V CDR1 and CDR2: MGHRA, YSYEKL. This chain's CDR3 is CASSQTGQADYHEQFF. CDR3 coding DNA: TGCGCCAGCAGCCAAACGGGACAGGCCGACTATCATGAGCAGTTCTTC.

This chain uses TRBV5-6 with TRBJ2-7; no definite D call. V was pared by 1 base and J by 0 bases, with 5 bases between. This CDR3 spans 13 amino acids. Germline V gene sequence: CDR1 SGHDT, CDR2 YYEEEE. In DNA form, the CDR3 reads TGTGCCAGCAGCTTGAGCCCCTCCTACGAGCAGTACTTC. Translation gives CASSLSPSYEQYF.

The rearrangement links TRBV19 to TRBJ1-2; D unclear. This CDR3 region has 15 residues. Trimming stripped 4 bases from V and 2 bases from J, with 14 bases between. Germline V gives CDR1 LNHDA, CDR2 SQIVND (reference sequence). This CDR3 is CASSTTIRTNYGYTF. CDR3 coding DNA: TGTGCCAGTAGTACAACAATTCGAACCAACTATGGCTACACCTTC.

This clone is a singleton in its sample. The V gene is TRBV7-2, the J gene TRBJ1-4; D not certain. Per the germline V gene, CDR1 is SGHTA and CDR2 is FQGNSA. V dropped 6 bases and J dropped 0 bases, with 20 bases sitting between them. This CDR3 has 18 amino acids. CDR3 DNA: TGTGCCAGCAGATCCATCACCTTCGGGGATGCAACTAATGAAAAACTGTTTTTT. This codes for CASRSITFGDATNEKLFF. The entire variable domain, with the rest obtained from reference TRBV7-2 and TRBJ1-4, is as follows: GAGVSQSPSNKVTEKGKDVELRCDPISGHTALYWYRQSLGQGLEFLIYFQGNSAPDKSGLPSDRFSAERTGGSVSTLTIQRTQQEDSAVYLCASRSITFGDATNEKLFFGSGTQLSVL.

The table lists this clone with a count of one. This chain connects TRBV10-3 to TRBJ1-3; D remains ambiguous. This CDR3 comprises 14 residues. Germline assignment: CDR1 ENHRY and CDR2 SYGVKD. V dropped 5 bases and J dropped 0 bases, with 8 bases sitting between them. The CDR3 nucleotides read TGTGCCATCAGTACAGCTAACTCTGGAAACACCATATATTTT. As protein: CAISTANSGNTIYF.

The chain joins TRBV10-3 to TRBJ1-2, with 8 bases aligning to TRBD1. This CDR3 comprises 13 residues. The V gene end was trimmed by 10 bases and the J gene end by 2 bases; junction bases not matched to a gene: 6. The germline V gene encodes CDR1 ENHRY and CDR2 SYGVKD. CDR3 DNA: TGTGCCACAGGACAGGGATTAAACTATGGCTACACCTTC. As protein: CATGQGLNYGYTF.

This clone showed up just a few times. V gene TRBV2 combines with J gene TRBJ2-7; 7 nucleotides line up with TRBD1. Unmatched junction bases numbered 8, after V lost 6 bases and J lost 0 bases. Germline V gives CDR1 SNHLY, CDR2 FYNNEI. This CDR3 is 15 amino acids long. The CDR3 loop is CASRLQGQSSYEQYF. In nucleotides, the CDR3 is TGTGCCAGCAGATTGCAGGGACAGTCCTCCTACGAGCAGTACTTC.

The chain carries TRBV19 and TRBJ1-1; 8 bases agree with TRBD1. V lost 3 bases, J lost 4 bases, and 10 bases stayed unmatched. Germline CDR1 reads LNHDA; CDR2 reads SQIVND (reference sequence). This CDR3 contains 16 residues. The CDR3 region is CASSILQGARSTEAFF. The CDR3 coding sequence is TGTGCCAGTAGTATTCTCCAGGGGGCGAGGAGCACTGAAGCTTTCTTT.

V usage is TRBV5-6 and J usage is TRBJ2-3; the match to TRBD1 covers 10 bases. This CDR3 contains 15 residues. The germline V gene has CDR1 SGHDT and CDR2 YYEEEE. V gave up 3 bases and J gave up 3 bases; unmatched junction bases: 4. CDR3 loop: CASSSRDRGTDTQYF. As DNA, the CDR3 is TGTGCCAGCAGCTCCCGGGACAGGGGTACAGATACGCAGTATTTT.

V usage is TRBV25-1 and J usage is TRBJ2-1, with TRBD2 matching over 7 bases. Trimming took 7 bases from V and 12 from J; bases not matched to a gene: 18. The CDR3 is made up of 15 amino acids. Looked up from germline, CDR1 is MGHDK and CDR2 is SYGVNS. CDR3 in DNA: TGTGCCAGCACTACGACAGCGGGATTGGTAAGGGGGCAGTTCTTC. Translating gives CASTTTAGLVRGQFF.

The J gene is TRBJ1-1, the V gene TRBV5-1, with 9 bases fitting TRBD1. CDR1 is SGHRS and CDR2 is YFSETQ in the germline V gene. Unmatched junction bases numbered 14, after V lost 4 bases and J lost 4 bases. The CDR3 contains 17 residues. CDR3 residues: CASSEGYRGRRGTEAFF. The CDR3 DNA sequence: TGCGCCAGCAGCGAGGGTTACAGGGGGCGTCGTGGCACTGAAGCTTTCTTT. Looking up the rest from reference TRBV5-1 and TRBJ1-1 gives the full variable domain: KAGVTQTPRYLIKTRGQQVTLSCSPISGHRSVSWYQQTPGQGLQFLFEYFSETQRNKGNFPGRFSGRQFSNSRSEMNVSTLELGDSALYLCASSEGYRGRRGTEAFFGQGTRLTVV.

This sequence joins TRBV7-2 and TRBJ2-7, with TRBD2 matching over 9 bases. The CDR3 is made up of 15 amino acids. CDR1 and CDR2 (germline): SGHTA, FQGNSA. V dropped 1 base and J dropped 5; count of bases not matched to a gene: 6. DNA for the CDR3: TGTGCCAGCAGCTTAGTTAGCGGGAGCCCCCACGAGCAGTACTTC. Protein product: CASSLVSGSPHEQYF.

V usage is TRBV7-6 and J usage is TRBJ2-2; no reliable D call. This CDR3 spans 17 amino acids. Germline assignment: CDR1 SGHVS and CDR2 FNYEAQ. Trimming stripped 7 bases from V and 6 bases from J, with 24 bases between. CDR3: CASTVFSARPVAGELFF. For the CDR3, the DNA is TGTGCCAGCACGGTTTTTTCGGCGAGGCCGGTGGCCGGGGAGCTGTTTTTT.

The V and J genes are TRBV18 and TRBJ2-1, with D perhaps TRBD2 (5 bases). The V gene's germline CDR1 is KGHSH and CDR2 LQKENI. With 4 bases removed from V and 6 bases from J, the gap between germline ends came to 13 bases. This CDR3 is 14 amino acids long. CDR3 loop: CASSLQRSVNEQFF. CDR3 sequence (DNA): TGTGCCAGCTCACTCCAGCGGTCTGTCAATGAGCAGTTCTTC.

The chain carries TRBV9 and TRBJ1-2; the match to TRBD1 covers 10 bases. This CDR3 comprises 14 residues. V shed 1 base, J shed 8 bases, and the junction held 5 bases outside the gene matches. Germline V gene sequence: CDR1 SGDLS, CDR2 YYNGEE. For the CDR3, the DNA is TGTGCCAGCAGCGTAAAGGACAGGGGGTGGGGCTACACCTTC. Its translation: CASSVKDRGWGYTF.

This clone was seen just once. This rearrangement joins TRBV18 to TRBJ1-2, with D uncertain. The length of the CDR3 is 12 residues. CDR1 and CDR2 from the germline V gene are KGHSH and LQKENI. V was pared by 5 bases and J by 6 bases, with 10 bases between. CDR3 protein: CASSGGGNGYTF. CDR3 nucleotide sequence: TGTGCCAGCTCAGGCGGAGGGAATGGCTACACCTTC.

This chain joins TRBV24-1 and TRBJ2-7; the D gene is possibly TRBD2 (5 bases). Per the germline V gene, CDR1 is KGHDR and CDR2 is SFDVKD. V was clipped by 4 bases and J by 5 bases, with 5 bases between them. CDR3 length: 11 residues. CDR3 amino acids: CATSDGDEQYF. CDR3 nucleotide sequence: TGTGCCACCAGTGACGGGGACGAGCAGTACTTC.

This clone occurred once. V and J are TRBV6-6 and TRBJ2-7, with D unresolved. The CDR3 is 13 residues long. From germline, CDR1 is MNHNY and CDR2 SVGAGI (reference sequence). Between the trimmed V and J ends, which lost 7 bases and 5 bases, there was a span of 15 bases. The CDR3 bases are TGTGCCAGCACTCCCCGGGTTGGCCACGAGCAGTACTTC. Amino acid sequence: CASTPRVGHEQYF.

In nucleotides, the CDR3 is TGTGCCAGCAGCGTAGCTAGCGGGAGGGCCGACGGGGAGCTGTTTTTT. Encoded protein: CASSVASGRADGELFF. The chain uses TRBV9 and TRBJ2-2, with TRBD2 identical over 12 bases. The germline CDR1 and CDR2 sequences are SGDLS and YYNGEE. V shed 0 bases and J 7 bases; nucleotides not matched to a gene: 4. This CDR3 has 16 amino acids. Using reference TRBV9 and TRBJ2-2 for the parts outside the CDR3, the full variable domain is DSGVTQTPKHLITATGQRVTLRCSPRSGDLSVYWYQQSLDQGLQFLIQYYNGEERAKGNILERFSAQQFPDLHSELNLSSLELGDSALYFCASSVASGRADGELFFGEGSRLTVL.

The rearrangement links TRBV5-1 to TRBJ1-2, with 9 bases aligning to TRBD1. V lost 4 bases, J lost 8 bases, and 9 bases stayed unmatched. The CDR3 runs 14 residues. CDR1 and CDR2 from the germline V gene are SGHRS and YFSETQ. The CDR3 is CASSPDRGEQGYTF. The CDR3 nucleotides are TGCGCCAGCAGCCCCGACAGGGGGGAACAAGGCTACACCTTC.

The genes are TRBV5-1 and TRBJ2-5; no firm D call. V was cut by 0 bases and J by 3 bases, with 9 bases left in between. The CDR3 runs to 14 residues. Germline V gives CDR1 SGHRS, CDR2 YFSETQ. CDR3 DNA sequence: TGCGCCAGCAGCTTGGATCGAGGCGAAGAGACCCAGTACTTC. The encoded protein is CASSLDRGEETQYF.

The V gene is TRBV11-3, the J gene TRBJ2-7; 8 positions match TRBD2. This CDR3 is 14 amino acids long. Germline CDR1 is SGHNT and CDR2 is YENEEA. The trim removed 5 bases at V and 6 bases at J, leaving 9 bases unmatched. The DNA for the CDR3 is TGTGCCAGCAGCAACCTCCGGACTAGCCTCGAGCAGTACTTC. This encodes CASSNLRTSLEQYF.

This clone was seen once. CDR3 nucleotide sequence: TGTGCCTGGAGCCTGGCAAACACCATATATTTT. Translation gives CAWSLANTIYF. This chain joins TRBV30 and TRBJ1-3; unclear D gene. CDR3 length: 11 amino acids. V shed 3 bases and J shed 6 bases, with 6 bases lying between them. Germline lookup yields CDR1 GTSNPN and CDR2 SVGIG (reference sequence).

The chain links TRBV6-5 to TRBJ1-3; 7 nucleotides agree with TRBD1. This CDR3 is built from 14 residues. V lost 5 bases, J lost 4 bases, and 5 bases stayed unmatched. Germline CDR1 and CDR2: MNHEY and SVGAGI. The CDR3 here is CASSPGQWGNTIYF. The CDR3 DNA sequence: TGTGCCAGCAGTCCGGGACAGTGGGGAAACACCATATATTTT.

This clone was seen more than once but under ten times. This sequence joins TRBV4-2 and TRBJ1-1; D is uncertain. The V and J ends lost 0 bases and 0 bases respectively, with 11 bases between them. CDR3 length equals 16 residues. Per the germline V gene, CDR1 is LGHNA and CDR2 is YNFKEQ. CDR3 DNA sequence: TGTGCCAGCAGCCAAGAAGGCGGCCAGCTGAACACTGAAGCTTTCTTT. Protein: CASSQEGGQLNTEAFF.

CDR3 amino acids: CASSLRGGEQFF. The DNA of the CDR3 is TGTGCCAGCAGCTTGCGGGGAGGTGAGCAGTTCTTC. The chain has TRBV11-3 and TRBJ2-1, with D perhaps TRBD2 (6 bases). CDR3 length: 12 amino acids. Per the germline V gene, CDR1 is SGHNT and CDR2 is YENEEA. The V end was cut by 3 bases, the J end by 9 bases, with 9 bases between. Full variable domain (remainder filled in from reference TRBV11-3 and TRBJ2-1): EAGVVQSPRYKIIEKKQPVAFWCNPISGHNTLYWYLQNLGQGPELLIRYENEEAVDDSQLPKDRFSAERLKGVDSTLKIQPAELGDSAVYLCASSLRGGEQFFGPGTRLTVL.

The chain has TRBV19 and TRBJ1-6; 11 nucleotides match TRBD1. V gave up 10 bases and J gave up 9 bases; unmatched junction bases: 5. The V gene's germline CDR1 is LNHDA and CDR2 SQIVND (reference sequence). This CDR3 has 13 amino acids. Here the CDR3 reads CATRTGGSSPLHF. CDR3 bases: TGTGCCACCAGGACAGGGGGCAGTTCACCCCTCCACTTT. Based on the CDR3 plus reference TRBV19 and TRBJ1-6, the full variable domain is DGGITQSPKYLFRKEGQNVTLSCEQNLNHDAMYWYRQDPGQGLRLIYYSQIVNDFQKGDIAEGYSVSREKKESFPLTVTSAQKNPTAFYLCATRTGGSSPLHFGNGTRLTVT.